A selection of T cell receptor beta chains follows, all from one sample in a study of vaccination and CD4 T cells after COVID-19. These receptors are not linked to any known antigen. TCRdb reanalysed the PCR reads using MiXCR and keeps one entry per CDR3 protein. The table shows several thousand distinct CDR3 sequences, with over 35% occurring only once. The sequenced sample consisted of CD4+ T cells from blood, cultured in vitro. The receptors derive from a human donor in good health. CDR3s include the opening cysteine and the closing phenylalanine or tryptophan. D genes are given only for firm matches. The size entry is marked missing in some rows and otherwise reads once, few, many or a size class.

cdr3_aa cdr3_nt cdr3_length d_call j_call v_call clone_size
CASSPPSIYNSPLHF TGTGCCAGCAGTCCCCCCTCGATTTATAATTCACCCCTCCACTTT 15 - TRBJ1-6 TRBV27 -
CAWSVRSAGEYGYTF TGTGCCTGGAGTGTAAGATCCGCCGGGGAGTATGGCTACACCTTC 15 - TRBJ1-2 TRBV30 -
CASSLSQAGGVDTQYF TGTGCCAGCAGTTTATCTCAAGCGGGGGGAGTAGATACGCAGTATTTT 16 TRBD2 TRBJ2-3 TRBV27 -
CASSLTGDYGYTF TGTGCCAGCAGCTTAACAGGGGACTATGGCTACACCTTC 13 TRBD1 TRBJ1-2 TRBV7-2 -
CASSVSGVKQFF TGTGCCAGCAGTGTCTCGGGGGTAAAGCAGTTCTTC 12 - TRBJ2-1 TRBV2 -
CASSIRTGQSDYSNQPQHF TGTGCCAGCAGTATCAGGACAGGGCAGAGCGACTATAGCAATCAGCCCCAGCATTTT 19 TRBD1 TRBJ1-5 TRBV6-1 -
CASSQEVAGHGNTIYF TGCGCCAGCAGCCAAGAAGTTGCCGGTCATGGAAACACCATATATTTT 16 - TRBJ1-3 TRBV4-1 -
CASRQTGGYDGELFF TGTGCCAGTAGGCAAACAGGGGGTTATGACGGGGAGCTGTTTTTT 15 TRBD1 TRBJ2-2 TRBV19 -
CASSSGPGDYGYTF TGCGCCAGCAGCTCCGGACCGGGGGACTATGGCTACACCTTC 14 - TRBJ1-2 TRBV5-1 -
CASSHSGGAYNEQFF TGTGCCAGCAGCCACAGCGGGGGGGCCTACAATGAGCAGTTCTTC 15 TRBD2 TRBJ2-1 TRBV7-2 -
CSVDGLAGRLGNEQFF TGCAGCGTTGATGGGCTAGCGGGGCGGCTGGGCAATGAGCAGTTCTTC 16 TRBD2 TRBJ2-1 TRBV29-1 -
CASSQAGQGDTEAFF TGTGCCAGCAGCCAGGCGGGACAGGGGGACACTGAAGCTTTCTTT 15 TRBD1 TRBJ1-1 TRBV4-2 -
CASSESRAENEKLFF TGTGCCAGCAGTGAGAGTAGGGCGGAAAATGAAAAACTGTTTTTT 15 - TRBJ1-4 TRBV2 -
CASSEWSEETQYF TGTGCCAGCAGTGAATGGTCCGAAGAGACCCAGTACTTC 13 - TRBJ2-5 TRBV25-1 -
CASRTVEHSNQPQHF TGTGCCAGTAGGACAGTGGAACATAGCAATCAGCCCCAGCATTTT 15 - TRBJ1-5 TRBV19 -
CASSRGRTGELFF TGTGCCAGTAGTAGGGGGCGCACCGGGGAGCTGTTTTTT 13 - TRBJ2-2 TRBV19 few
CASRKWEVTQPMNTEAFF TGCGCCAGCAGAAAGTGGGAGGTAACCCAACCTATGAACACTGAAGCTTTCTTT 18 - TRBJ1-1 TRBV5-1 -
CATSDFTVDTQYF TGTGCCACCAGTGATTTCACAGTTGATACGCAGTATTTT 13 - TRBJ2-3 TRBV24-1 -
CASSLDIYNQPQHF TGTGCCAGCAGCTTGGACATTTACAATCAGCCCCAGCATTTT 14 - TRBJ1-5 TRBV5-5 -
CASSAAKETQYF TGTGCCAGCAGCGCCGCTAAAGAGACCCAGTACTTC 12 - TRBJ2-5 TRBV7-2 -
CASSPPARKTSGELFF TGTGCCAGCAGCCCCCCCGCCCGCAAGACGTCCGGGGAGCTGTTTTTT 16 - TRBJ2-2 TRBV7-9 -